The subject of this entry is one T cell receptor (beta chain). This specimen comes from a study of T cell responses to AZD1222 COVID-19 vaccine. Generated by immunoSEQ multiplex PCR, the TCRdb table keeps only in-frame clones and is missing some. This repertoire shows tens of thousands of clones, 85% to 90% found once; its top ten account for approximately 1.3%. The V segment lost 4 bases and the J segment 2 bases; nucleotides outside the gene matches: 12. This CDR3 spans 18 amino acids. Germline V lookup: CDR1 KGHDR, CDR2 SFDVKD. The source of this sequence is an adult who received the AZD1222 COVID-19 vaccine. Sequencing used peripheral blood, obtained 28 days after the second AZD1222 dose. This chain links TRBV24-1 with TRBJ2-2, with 7 bases identical to TRBD1. The CDR3 sequence: CATSDPTRGQSNTGELFF. The CDR3 DNA sequence: TGTGCCACCAGTGACCCCACACGGGGACAGTCCAACACCGGGGAGCTGTTTTTT.